Sequencing of this T cell receptor (beta chain) was carried out in a study of T-cell reconstitution after alpha-beta-depleted transplantation in children. This clonotype showed up many times. Germline CDR1 SGHRS, CDR2 YFSETQ. CDR3 length: 15 amino acids. The V end lost 6 bases, the J end lost 4 bases, and 16 bases lay between the germline ends. Preparation of the TCRbeta library was carried out with unique molecular identifiers. Using its own MiXCR run on the PCR reads, TCRdb lists one record per CDR3 protein. This sample yields 420,000 or so distinct CDR3 sequences, of which about a tenth are seen a single time; about 5% belongs to the top ten.

This TCR was sampled from a human donor who donated a stem cell graft to a child with acute myeloid leukemia. V gene TRBV5-1 combines with J gene TRBJ1-4, with D maybe TRBD1 (5 bases). The sequencing here drew on PBMCs from the stem cell graft donor, taken from the stem cell graft. This CDR3 reads CASTRDGGVNEKLFF. The CDR3 region has the DNA TGCGCCAGCACTCGGGACGGAGGAGTTAATGAAAAACTGTTTTTT. The full variable domain, its missing parts supplied by reference TRBV5-1 and TRBJ1-4, is KAGVTQTPRYLIKTRGQQVTLSCSPISGHRSVSWYQQTPGQGLQFLFEYFSETQRNKGNFPGRFSGRQFSNSRSEMNVSTLELGDSALYLCASTRDGGVNEKLFFGSGTQLSVL.